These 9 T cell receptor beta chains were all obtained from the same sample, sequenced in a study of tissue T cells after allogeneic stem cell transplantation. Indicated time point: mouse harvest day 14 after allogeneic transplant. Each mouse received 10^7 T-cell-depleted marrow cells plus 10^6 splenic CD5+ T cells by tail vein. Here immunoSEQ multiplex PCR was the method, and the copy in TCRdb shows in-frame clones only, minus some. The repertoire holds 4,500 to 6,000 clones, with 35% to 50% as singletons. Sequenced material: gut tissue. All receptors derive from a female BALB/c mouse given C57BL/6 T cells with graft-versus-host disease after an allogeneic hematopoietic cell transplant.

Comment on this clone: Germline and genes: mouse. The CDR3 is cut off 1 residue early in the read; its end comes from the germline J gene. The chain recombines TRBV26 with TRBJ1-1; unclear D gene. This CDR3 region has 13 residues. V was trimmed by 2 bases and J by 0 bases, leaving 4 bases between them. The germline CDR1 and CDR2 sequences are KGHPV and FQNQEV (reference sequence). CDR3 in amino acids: CASSLAANTEVFF. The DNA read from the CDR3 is TGTGCCAGCAGTCTGGCCGCAAACACAGAAGTCTTC.

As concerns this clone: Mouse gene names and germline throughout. The CDR3 loop is CASSRSSNERLFF. CDR3 bases read: TGTGCTAGCAGTAGATCTTCCAACGAAAGATTATTT. V is TRBV17 and J is TRBJ1-4, with D uncertain. The read terminates 1 residue before the CDR3 end, so the remaining end is supplied by the germline J gene. V lost 2 bases and J 1 base, leaving 2 bases between the germline ends. The CDR3 extends over 13 amino acids. Germline CDR1 MNHDT, CDR2 YYDKIL.

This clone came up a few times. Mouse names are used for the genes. The sequenced CDR3 bases are TGTGCCAGCAGCTTAGGGGGGCAAAACACCTTGTAC. Translation: CASSLGGQNTLY. The entire CDR3 sequence reads CASSLGGQNTLYF. This sequence joins TRBV3 and TRBJ2-4; D may be TRBD1 or TRBD2 (5 bases each). The read stops 1 residue short of the end of the CDR3; the missing end is completed from the germline J gene. CDR3 size: 13 residues. Trimming removed 1 base at V and 3 bases at J, with 5 bases between. Per the germline V gene, CDR1 is SNHLY and CDR2 is FYNGKV (reference sequence).

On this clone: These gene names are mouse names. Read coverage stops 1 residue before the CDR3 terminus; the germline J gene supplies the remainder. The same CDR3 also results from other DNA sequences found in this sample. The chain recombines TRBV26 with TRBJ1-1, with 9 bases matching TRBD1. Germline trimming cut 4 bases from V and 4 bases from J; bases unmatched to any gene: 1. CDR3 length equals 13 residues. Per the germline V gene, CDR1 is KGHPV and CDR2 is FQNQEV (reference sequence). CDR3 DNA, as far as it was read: TGTGCCAGCAGTCCGACAGGGGGCACAGAAGTCTTC. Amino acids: CASSPTGGTEVF. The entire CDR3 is CASSPTGGTEVFF.

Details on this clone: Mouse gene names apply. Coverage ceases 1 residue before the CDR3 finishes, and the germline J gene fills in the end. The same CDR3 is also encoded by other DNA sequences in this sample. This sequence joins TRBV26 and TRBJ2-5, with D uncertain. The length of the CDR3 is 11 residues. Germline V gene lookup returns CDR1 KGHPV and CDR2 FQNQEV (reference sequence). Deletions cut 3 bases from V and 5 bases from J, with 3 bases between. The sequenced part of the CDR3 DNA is TGTGCCAGCAGTCTACGAGACACCCAGTAC. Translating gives CASSLRDTQY. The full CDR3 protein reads CASSLRDTQYF. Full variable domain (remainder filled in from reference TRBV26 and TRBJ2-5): NSKVIQTPRYLVKGQGQKAKMRCIPEKGHPVVFWYQQNKNNEFKFLINFQNQEVLQQIDMTEKRFSAECPSNSPCSLEIQSSEAGDSALYLCASSLRDTQYFGPGTRLLVL.

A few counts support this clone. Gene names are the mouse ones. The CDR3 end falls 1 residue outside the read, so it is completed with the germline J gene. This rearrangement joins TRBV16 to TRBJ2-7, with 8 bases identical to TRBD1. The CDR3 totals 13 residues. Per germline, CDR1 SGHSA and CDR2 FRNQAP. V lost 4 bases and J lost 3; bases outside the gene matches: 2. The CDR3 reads CASSWTGLYEQYF. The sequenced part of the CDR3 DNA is TGTGCAAGCAGCTGGACAGGGCTCTATGAACAGTAC.

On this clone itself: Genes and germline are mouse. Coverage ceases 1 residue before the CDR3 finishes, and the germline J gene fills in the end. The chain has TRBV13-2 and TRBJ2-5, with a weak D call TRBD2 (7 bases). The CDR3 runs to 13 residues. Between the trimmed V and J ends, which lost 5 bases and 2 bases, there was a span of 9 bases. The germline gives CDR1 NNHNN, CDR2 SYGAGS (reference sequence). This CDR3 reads CASGGGGQDTQYF. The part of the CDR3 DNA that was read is TGTGCCAGCGGGGGGGGCGGCCAAGACACCCAGTAC.

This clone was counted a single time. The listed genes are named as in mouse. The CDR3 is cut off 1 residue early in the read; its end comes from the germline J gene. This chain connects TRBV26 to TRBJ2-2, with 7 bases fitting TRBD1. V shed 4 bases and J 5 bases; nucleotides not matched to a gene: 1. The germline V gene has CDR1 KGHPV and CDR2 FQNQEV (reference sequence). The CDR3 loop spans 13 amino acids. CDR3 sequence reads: CASSRQGTGQLYF. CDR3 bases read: TGTGCCAGCAGTCGACAGGGAACCGGGCAGCTCTAC.

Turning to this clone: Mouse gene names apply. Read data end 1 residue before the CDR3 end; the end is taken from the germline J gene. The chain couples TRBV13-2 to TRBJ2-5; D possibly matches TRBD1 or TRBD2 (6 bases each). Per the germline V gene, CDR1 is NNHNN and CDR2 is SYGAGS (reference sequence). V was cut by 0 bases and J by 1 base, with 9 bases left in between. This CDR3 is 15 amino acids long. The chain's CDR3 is CASGDEGGYQDTQYF. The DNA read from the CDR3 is TGTGCCAGCGGTGATGAGGGGGGTTACCAAGACACCCAGTAC.